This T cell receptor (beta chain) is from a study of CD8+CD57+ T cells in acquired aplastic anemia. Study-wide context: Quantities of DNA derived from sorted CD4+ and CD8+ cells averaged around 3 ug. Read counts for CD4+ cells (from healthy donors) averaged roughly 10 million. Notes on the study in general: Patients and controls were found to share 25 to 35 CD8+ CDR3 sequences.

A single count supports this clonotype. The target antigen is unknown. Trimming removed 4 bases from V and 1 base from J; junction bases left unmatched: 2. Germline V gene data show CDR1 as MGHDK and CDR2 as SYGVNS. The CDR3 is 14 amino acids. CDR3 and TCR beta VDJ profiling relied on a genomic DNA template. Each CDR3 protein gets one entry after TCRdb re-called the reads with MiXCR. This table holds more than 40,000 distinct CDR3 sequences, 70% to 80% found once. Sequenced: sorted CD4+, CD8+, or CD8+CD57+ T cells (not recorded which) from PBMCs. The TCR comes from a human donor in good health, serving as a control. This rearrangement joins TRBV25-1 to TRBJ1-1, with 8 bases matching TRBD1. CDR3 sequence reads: CASSGDRGNTEAFF. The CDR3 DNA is TGTGCCAGCAGTGGTGACAGGGGGAACACTGAAGCTTTCTTT.